The table lists the clone carrying this T cell receptor (beta chain) with a count of one. Its matching antigen is unknown. Other DNA sequences in the sample encode the same CDR3. This sample was included in a study of cytomegalovirus exposure and HLA in healthy donors. Study results and limitations: Most of the TCR beta V segments (in an earlier analysis) were productive either about 87% or about 30% of the time. DRB1 had the most TCR associations and HLA-C the fewest, a later analysis found, with rates varying by HLA locus.

The PCR employed 60 Vbeta primers together with 13 Jbeta primers. Sequencing used immunoSEQ multiplex PCR; TCRdb keeps in-frame clones, though not all of them. The profile shows 190,000 or so clones, under 85% of them singletons. The CDR3 is 13 residues long. Germline V gives CDR1 SEHNR, CDR2 FQNEAQ (reference sequence). V lost 2 bases and J lost 6, with 9 bases in between. The sample was PBMCs. The receptor was isolated from a man aged 50-59 years in good health and CMV-seronegative. The chain carries TRBV7-9 and TRBJ2-3, with D possibly TRBD1 on 6 matching bases. CDR3 protein: CASSLSGADTQYF. The CDR3 DNA reads TGTGCCAGCAGCTTATCAGGGGCCGATACGCAGTATTTT. The whole variable domain, filled in from reference TRBV7-9 and TRBJ2-3, reads DTGVSQNPRHKITKRGQNVTFRCDPISEHNRLYWYRQTLGQGPEFLTYFQNEAQLEKSRLLSDRFSAERPKGSFSTLEIQRTEQGDSAMYLCASSLSGADTQYFGPGTRLTVL.